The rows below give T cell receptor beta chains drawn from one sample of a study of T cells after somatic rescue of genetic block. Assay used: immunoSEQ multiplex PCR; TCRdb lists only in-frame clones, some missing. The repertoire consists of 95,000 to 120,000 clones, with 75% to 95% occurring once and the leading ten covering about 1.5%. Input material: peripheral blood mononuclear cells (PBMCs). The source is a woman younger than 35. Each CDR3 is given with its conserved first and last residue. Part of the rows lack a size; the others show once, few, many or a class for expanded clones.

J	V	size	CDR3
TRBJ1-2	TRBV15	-	CATSRRTDLYGYTF
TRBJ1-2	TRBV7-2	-	CASSLNYGYTF
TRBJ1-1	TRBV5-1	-	CASSLDRVRKPEAFF
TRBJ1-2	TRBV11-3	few	CASSHSGGYTF
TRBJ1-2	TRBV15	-	CATSRDLDYGYTF
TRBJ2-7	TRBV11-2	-	CASSLTGQGASYEQYF
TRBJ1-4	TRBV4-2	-	CASSPPDRANEKLFF
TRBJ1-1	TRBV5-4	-	CASSFMGVNTEAFF
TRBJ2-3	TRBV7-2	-	CASSFDSGGTDTQYF
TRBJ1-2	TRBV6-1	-	CASSMGANYGYTF
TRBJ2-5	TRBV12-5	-	CASGFMAGAGQETQYF
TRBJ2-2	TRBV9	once	CASSVGTGANTGELFF
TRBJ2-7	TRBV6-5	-	CASSYGGVYEQYF
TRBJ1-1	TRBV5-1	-	CASEGGSNTEAFF
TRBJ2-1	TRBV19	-	CASSTGPGDEQFF
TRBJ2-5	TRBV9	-	CASSVGLAGVEETQYF
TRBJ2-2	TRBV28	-	CASSPHRQGAGELFF
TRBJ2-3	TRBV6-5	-	CASRPGLPAGTQYF
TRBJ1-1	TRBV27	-	CASCRTVNTEAFF
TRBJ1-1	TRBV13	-	CASSPKDRGPEAFF
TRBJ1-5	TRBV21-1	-	CASYRGHSNQPQHF
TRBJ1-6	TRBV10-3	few	CAIRRQDSPLHF
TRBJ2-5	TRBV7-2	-	CASSSSGGAGETQYF
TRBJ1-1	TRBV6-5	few	CASSYFGRDTEAFF
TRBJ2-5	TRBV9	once	CASSVAVAGGETQYF
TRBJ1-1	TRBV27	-	CASSPGKGRSEAFF
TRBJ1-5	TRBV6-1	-	CASRGTGGQPQHF
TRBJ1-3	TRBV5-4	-	CASSLPSDQSSGNTIYF
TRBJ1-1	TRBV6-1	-	CASIRGVNTEAFF
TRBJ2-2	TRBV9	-	CASATGGGRNTGELFF
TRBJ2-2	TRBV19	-	CASSPGLAGATNTGELFF
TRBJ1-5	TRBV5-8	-	CASSLDSVNQPQHF
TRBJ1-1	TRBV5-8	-	CASSRKGRGSIMNTEAFF
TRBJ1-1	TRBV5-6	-	CASSLGSAGLNTEAFF
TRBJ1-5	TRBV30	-	CAWSLQGNQPQHF
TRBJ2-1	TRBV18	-	CASSPGSSSYNEQFF
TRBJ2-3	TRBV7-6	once	CASSRGYGAHTQYF
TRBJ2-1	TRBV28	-	CASSLTAGGQYNEQFF
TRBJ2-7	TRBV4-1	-	CASSRPGGRYEQYF
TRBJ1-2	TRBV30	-	CAWSVPGIYGYTF
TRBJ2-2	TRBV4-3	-	CASSQQTGAGDGELFF
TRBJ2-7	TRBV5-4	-	CASSLRDNAYEQYF
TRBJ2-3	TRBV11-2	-	CASSPTGASTDTQYF
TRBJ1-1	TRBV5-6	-	CASSKVDRRDTEAFF
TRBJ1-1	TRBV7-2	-	CASSLVGDTEAFF
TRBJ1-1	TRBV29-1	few	CSVEGGVGEGTEAFF
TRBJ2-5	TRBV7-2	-	CASSTLGQGAGETQYF
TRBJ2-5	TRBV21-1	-	CASSTGTDQETQYF
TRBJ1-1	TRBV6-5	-	CASREPGTENTEAFF
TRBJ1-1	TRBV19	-	CASSEIWGPTEAFF